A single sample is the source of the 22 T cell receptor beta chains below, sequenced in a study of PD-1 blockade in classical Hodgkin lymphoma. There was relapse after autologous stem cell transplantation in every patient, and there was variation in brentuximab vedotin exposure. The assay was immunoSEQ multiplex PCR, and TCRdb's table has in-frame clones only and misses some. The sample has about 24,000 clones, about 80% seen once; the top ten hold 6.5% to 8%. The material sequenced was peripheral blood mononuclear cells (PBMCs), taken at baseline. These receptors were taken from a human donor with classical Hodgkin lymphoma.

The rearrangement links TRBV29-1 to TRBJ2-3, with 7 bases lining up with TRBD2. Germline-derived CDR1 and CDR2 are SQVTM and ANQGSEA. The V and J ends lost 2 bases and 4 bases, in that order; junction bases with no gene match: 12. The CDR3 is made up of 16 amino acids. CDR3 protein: CSVESPSGGHPDTQYF. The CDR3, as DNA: TGCAGCGTTGAAAGCCCTAGCGGAGGGCACCCAGATACGCAGTATTTT.

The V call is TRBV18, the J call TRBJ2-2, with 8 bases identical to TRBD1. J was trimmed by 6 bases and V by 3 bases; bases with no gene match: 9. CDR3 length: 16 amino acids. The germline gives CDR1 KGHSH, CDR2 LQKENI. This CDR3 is CASSPTPAGGAGELFF. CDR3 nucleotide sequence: TGTGCCAGCTCACCCACCCCCGCAGGGGGCGCCGGGGAGCTGTTTTTT.

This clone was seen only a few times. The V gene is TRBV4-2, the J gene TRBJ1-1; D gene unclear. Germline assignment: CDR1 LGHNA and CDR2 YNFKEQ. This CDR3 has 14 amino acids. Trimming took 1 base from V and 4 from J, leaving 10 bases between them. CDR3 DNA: TGTGCCAGCAGCCAAGTGAGTGGTGGCACTGAAGCTTTCTTT. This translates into CASSQVSGGTEAFF.

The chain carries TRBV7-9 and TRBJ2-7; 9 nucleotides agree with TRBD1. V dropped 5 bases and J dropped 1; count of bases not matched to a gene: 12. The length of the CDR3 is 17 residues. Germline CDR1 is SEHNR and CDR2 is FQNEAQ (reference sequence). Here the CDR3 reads CASSGPGTGKRSYEQYF. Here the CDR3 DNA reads TGTGCCAGCAGCGGACCCGGGACAGGGAAGAGGTCCTACGAGCAGTACTTC.

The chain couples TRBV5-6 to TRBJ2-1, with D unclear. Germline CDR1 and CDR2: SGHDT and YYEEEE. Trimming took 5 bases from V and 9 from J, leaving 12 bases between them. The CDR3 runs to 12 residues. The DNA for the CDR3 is TGTGCCAGCAGTTATCGGCGAGGTGAGCAGTTCTTC. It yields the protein CASSYRRGEQFF.

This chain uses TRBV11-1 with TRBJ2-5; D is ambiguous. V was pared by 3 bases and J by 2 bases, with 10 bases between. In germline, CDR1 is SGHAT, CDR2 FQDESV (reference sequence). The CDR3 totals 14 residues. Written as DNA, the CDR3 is TGTGCCAGCAGCTTTGGTGGCAGACAAGAGACCCAGTACTTC. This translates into CASSFGGRQETQYF.

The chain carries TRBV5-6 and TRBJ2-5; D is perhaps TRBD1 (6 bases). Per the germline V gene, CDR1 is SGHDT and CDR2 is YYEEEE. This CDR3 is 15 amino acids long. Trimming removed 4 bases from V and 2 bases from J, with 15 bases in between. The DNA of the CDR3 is TGTGCCAGCAGCCAACCCCAGGGGTTTCAAGAGACCCAGTACTTC. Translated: CASSQPQGFQETQYF.

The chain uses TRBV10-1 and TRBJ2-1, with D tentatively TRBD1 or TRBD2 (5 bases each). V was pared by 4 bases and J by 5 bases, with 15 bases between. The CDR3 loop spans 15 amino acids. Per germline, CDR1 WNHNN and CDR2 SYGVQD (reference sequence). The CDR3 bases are TGCGCCAGCAGTGGGGTACGGTGGGACGACAATGAGCAGTTCTTC. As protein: CASSGVRWDDNEQFF.

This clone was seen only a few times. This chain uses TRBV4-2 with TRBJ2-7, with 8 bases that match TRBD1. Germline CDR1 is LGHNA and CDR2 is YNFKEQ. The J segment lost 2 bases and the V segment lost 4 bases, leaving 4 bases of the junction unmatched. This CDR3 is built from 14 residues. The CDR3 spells CASSPPGGAYEQYF. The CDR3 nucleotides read TGTGCCAGCAGCCCACCAGGGGGCGCCTACGAGCAGTACTTC.

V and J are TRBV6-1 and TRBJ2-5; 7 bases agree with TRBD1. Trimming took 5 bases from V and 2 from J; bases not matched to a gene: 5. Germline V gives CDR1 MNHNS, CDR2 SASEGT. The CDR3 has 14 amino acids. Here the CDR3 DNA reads TGTGCCAGCAGTAAAGGGACAGTACAAGAGACCCAGTACTTC. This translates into CASSKGTVQETQYF.

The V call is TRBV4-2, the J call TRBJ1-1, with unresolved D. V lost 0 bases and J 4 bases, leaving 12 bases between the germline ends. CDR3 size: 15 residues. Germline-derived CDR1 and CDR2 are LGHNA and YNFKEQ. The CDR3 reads CASSQDVGYGTEAFF. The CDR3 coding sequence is TGTGCCAGCAGCCAAGATGTCGGATACGGCACTGAAGCTTTCTTT.

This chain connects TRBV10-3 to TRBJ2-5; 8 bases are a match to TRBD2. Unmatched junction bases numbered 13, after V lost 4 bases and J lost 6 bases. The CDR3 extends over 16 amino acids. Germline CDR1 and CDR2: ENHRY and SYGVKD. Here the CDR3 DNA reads TGTGCCATCAGTGGCCCCGCACCGGGGGGGCCAAAGACCCAGTACTTC. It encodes CAISGPAPGGPKTQYF.

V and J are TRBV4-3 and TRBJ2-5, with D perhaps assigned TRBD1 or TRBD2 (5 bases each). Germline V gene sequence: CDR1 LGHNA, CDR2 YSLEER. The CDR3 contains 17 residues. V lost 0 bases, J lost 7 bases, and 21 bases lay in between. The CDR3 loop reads CASSQDLLGDGTGTQYF. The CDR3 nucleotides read TGCGCCAGCAGCCAAGATCTCTTGGGTGATGGGACGGGGACCCAGTACTTC.

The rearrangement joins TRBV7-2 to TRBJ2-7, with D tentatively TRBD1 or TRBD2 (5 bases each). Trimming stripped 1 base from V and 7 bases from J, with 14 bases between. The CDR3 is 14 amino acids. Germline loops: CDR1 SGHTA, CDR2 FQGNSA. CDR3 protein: CASSLGGPNIEQYF. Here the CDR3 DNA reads TGTGCCAGCAGCTTAGGGGGACCGAACATAGAGCAGTACTTC.

In nucleotides, the CDR3 is TGTGCCAGCAGTCCCGGGGGTCTAGCTTGGGACGAGCAGTTCTTC. It translates to CASSPGGLAWDEQFF. This sequence joins TRBV27 and TRBJ2-1, with D maybe TRBD2 (6 bases). The germline CDR1 and CDR2 sequences are MNHEY and SMNVEV (reference sequence). The CDR3 contains 15 residues. Trimming shortened V by 5 bases and J by 10 bases, and 21 bases separated the two germline ends.

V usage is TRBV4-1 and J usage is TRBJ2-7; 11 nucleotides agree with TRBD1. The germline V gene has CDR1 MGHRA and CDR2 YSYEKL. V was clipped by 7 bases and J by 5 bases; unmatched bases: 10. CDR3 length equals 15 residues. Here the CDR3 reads CASNHRTGGWDEQYF. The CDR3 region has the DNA TGCGCCAGCAACCACCGGACAGGGGGCTGGGACGAGCAGTACTTC.

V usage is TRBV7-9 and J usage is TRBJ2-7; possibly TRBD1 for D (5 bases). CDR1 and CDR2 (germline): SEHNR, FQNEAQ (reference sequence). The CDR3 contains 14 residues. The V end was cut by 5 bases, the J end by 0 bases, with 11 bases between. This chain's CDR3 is CASSPTGFSYEQYF. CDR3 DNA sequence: TGTGCCAGCAGCCCCACAGGATTCTCCTACGAGCAGTACTTC.

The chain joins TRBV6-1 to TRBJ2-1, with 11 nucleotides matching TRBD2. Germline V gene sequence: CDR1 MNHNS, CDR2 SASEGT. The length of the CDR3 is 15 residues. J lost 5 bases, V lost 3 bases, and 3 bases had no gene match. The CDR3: CASSDSGGAHNEQFF. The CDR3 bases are TGTGCCAGCAGTGATAGCGGGGGGGCCCACAATGAGCAGTTCTTC.

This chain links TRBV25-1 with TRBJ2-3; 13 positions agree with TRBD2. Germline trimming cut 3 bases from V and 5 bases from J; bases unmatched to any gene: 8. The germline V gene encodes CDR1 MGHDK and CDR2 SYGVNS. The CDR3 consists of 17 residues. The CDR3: CASSDPGLAGAKDTQYF. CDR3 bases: TGTGCCAGCAGTGATCCCGGACTAGCGGGGGCTAAAGATACGCAGTATTTT.

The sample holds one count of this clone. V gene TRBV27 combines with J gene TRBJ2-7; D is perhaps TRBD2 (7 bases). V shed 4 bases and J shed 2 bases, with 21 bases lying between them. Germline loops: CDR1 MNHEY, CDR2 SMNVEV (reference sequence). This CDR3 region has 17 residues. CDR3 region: CASSWAGANGIPYEQYF. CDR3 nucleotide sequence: TGTGCCAGCAGTTGGGCGGGGGCCAACGGGATACCCTACGAGCAGTACTTC.

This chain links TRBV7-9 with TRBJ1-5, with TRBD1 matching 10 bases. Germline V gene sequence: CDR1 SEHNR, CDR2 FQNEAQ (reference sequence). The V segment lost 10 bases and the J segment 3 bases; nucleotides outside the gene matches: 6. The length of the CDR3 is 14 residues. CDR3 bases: TGTGCCACTACGGGACAGGGGTTCAATCAGCCCCAGCATTTT. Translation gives CATTGQGFNQPQHF.

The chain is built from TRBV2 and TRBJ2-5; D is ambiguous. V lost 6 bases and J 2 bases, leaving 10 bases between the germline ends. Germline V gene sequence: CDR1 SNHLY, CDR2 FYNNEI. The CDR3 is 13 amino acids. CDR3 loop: CASRPAQQETQYF. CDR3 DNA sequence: TGTGCCAGCAGGCCGGCGCAGCAAGAGACCCAGTACTTC.